The rows below give T cell receptor beta chains drawn from one sample of a study of T cells in Graves' hyperthyroidism and ophthalmopathy. TCRdb fed the multiplex PCR reads into MiXCR, producing one record per CDR3 protein. The sample contains 400,000 to 600,000 distinct CDR3 sequences, 15% to 20% of which appear only once. Sequencing input: blood. Receptors originate from a woman younger than 45 with Graves' ophthalmopathy. The CDR3 runs from the conserved cysteine through the conserved F or W. A D gene is named only where the DNA matches it firmly. Clone size is stated in some rows and not others, as once, few, many or a class when expanded.

d_call | j_call | clone_size | v_call | cdr3_aa | cdr3_nt
TRBD2 | TRBJ2-7 | many | TRBV13 | CASSSRGRGEQYF | TGTGCCAGCAGCTCTCGCGGGAGAGGCGAGCAGTACTTC
NA | TRBJ1-2 | many | TRBV6-2/TRBV6-3 | CASSYSLTYGYTF | TGTGCCAGCAGTTACTCTCTGACCTATGGCTACACCTTC
TRBD1 | TRBJ1-1 | NA | TRBV10-1 | CASSDFSDREAFF | TGCGCCAGCAGTGATTTTTCGGACAGGGAAGCTTTCTTT
NA | TRBJ2-5 | many | TRBV9 | CASSANGGSDQETQYF | TGTGCCAGCAGCGCTAATGGGGGGAGTGACCAAGAGACCCAGTACTTC
NA | TRBJ2-3 | many | TRBV9 | CASSARPSTDTQYF | TGTGCCAGCAGCGCAAGACCTAGCACAGATACGCAGTATTTT
TRBD2 | TRBJ2-7 | NA | TRBV20-1 | CSATLAGIRLEQYF | TGCAGTGCGACACTAGCGGGAATTCGCCTCGAGCAGTACTTC
NA | TRBJ1-2 | many | TRBV6-1 | CASTSRGGGGYTF | TGTGCCAGCACTTCAAGGGGGGGTGGCGGCTACACCTTC
TRBD2 | TRBJ2-3 | NA | TRBV14 | CASSQLAEITDTQYF | TGTGCCAGCAGCCAACTAGCGGAGATCACAGATACGCAGTATTTT
TRBD2 | TRBJ2-2 | NA | TRBV9 | CASSASGSETGELFF | TGTGCCAGCAGCGCTAGCGGGTCAGAAACCGGGGAGCTGTTTTTT
TRBD1 | TRBJ2-7 | NA | TRBV6-2/TRBV6-3 | CASSLQGLPYEQYF | TGTGCCAGCAGCCTACAGGGGCTTCCCTACGAGCAGTACTTC
NA | TRBJ2-5 | many | TRBV7-2 | CASSPSLVREQETQYF | TGTGCCAGCAGCCCCAGCTTAGTCCGTGAGCAAGAGACCCAGTACTTC
NA | TRBJ2-7 | NA | TRBV7-9 | CASSLVGGPVTEQYF | TGTGCCAGCAGCTTAGTTGGGGGGCCAGTGACAGAGCAGTACTTC
NA | TRBJ1-2 | NA | TRBV29-1 | CSVVLVGNYGYTF | TGCAGCGTTGTTTTGGTCGGCAACTATGGCTACACCTTC
TRBD1 | TRBJ1-3 | NA | TRBV7-2 | CASSLGQLGNTIYF | TGTGCCAGCAGCTTGGGACAGTTAGGAAACACCATATATTTT
TRBD1 | TRBJ2-7 | many | TRBV18 | CANSRGQGNEQYF | TGTGCCAACTCACGAGGACAGGGCAACGAGCAGTACTTC
TRBD1 | TRBJ1-1 | many | TRBV27 | CASQGQMNTEAFF | TGTGCCAGCCAGGGACAGATGAACACTGAAGCTTTCTTT
NA | TRBJ2-2 | NA | TRBV9 | CASSPTPGTGELFF | TGTGCCAGCAGCCCCACTCCCGGGACCGGGGAGCTGTTTTTT
NA | TRBJ2-6 | few | TRBV20-1 | CSARGAGSSGANVLTF | TGCAGTGCTAGGGGGGCGGGGAGCTCTGGGGCCAACGTCCTGACTTTC
NA | TRBJ2-7 | many | TRBV11-2 | CASSLEPGSSYEQYF | TGTGCCAGCAGCTTAGAACCAGGGAGCTCCTACGAGCAGTACTTC
TRBD1 | TRBJ2-6 | NA | TRBV7-2 | CASSARTGSSGANVLTF | TGTGCCAGCAGCGCAAGGACAGGTTCCTCTGGGGCCAACGTCCTGACTTTC
NA | TRBJ1-1 | many | TRBV11-2 | CASSPSRNRWAEAFF | TGTGCCAGCAGTCCGTCCCGAAACAGGTGGGCTGAAGCTTTCTTT
TRBD1 | TRBJ2-3 | many | TRBV5-1 | CASSLEGGQDTQYF | TGCGCCAGCAGCTTGGAAGGGGGCCAGGATACGCAGTATTTT
TRBD1 | TRBJ2-2 | NA | TRBV9 | CASSLGGTGGTGELFF | TGTGCCAGCAGCCTGGGGGGGACAGGGGGAACCGGGGAGCTGTTTTTT
TRBD1 | TRBJ2-2 | few | TRBV11-3 | CASSLDERQGAGELFF | TGTGCCAGCAGCTTAGATGAACGCCAGGGGGCCGGGGAGCTGTTTTTT
NA | TRBJ2-7 | NA | TRBV5-8 | CASSSQTGYEQYF | TGTGCCAGCAGCTCCCAAACAGGCTACGAGCAGTACTTC
TRBD1 | TRBJ1-5 | NA | TRBV19 | CASNTGGYQPQHF | TGTGCCAGTAACACAGGGGGCTATCAGCCCCAGCATTTT
NA | TRBJ1-6 | NA | TRBV4-2 | CASSQPPGPRGERVYNSPLHF | TGTGCCAGCAGCCAACCCCCGGGCCCTAGGGGGGAAAGAGTCTATAATTCGCCCCTCCACTTT
NA | TRBJ2-4 | many | TRBV11-1 | CASSLSLAGGENIQYF | TGTGCCAGCAGCTTATCGTTGGCCGGAGGGGAAAACATTCAGTACTTC
NA | TRBJ1-2 | NA | TRBV29-1 | CSVADDRSNYGYTF | TGCAGCGTTGCCGATGACAGAAGTAACTATGGCTACACCTTC
NA | TRBJ1-4 | NA | TRBV4-1 | CASSQEDASFREKLFF | TGCGCCAGCAGCCAAGAGGACGCGTCGTTCCGGGAAAAACTGTTTTTT
NA | TRBJ1-2 | few | TRBV27 | CASTSLGVNYGYTF | TGTGCCAGCACTTCCCTGGGGGTCAACTATGGCTACACCTTC
NA | TRBJ2-3 | many | TRBV7-2 | CASSKSPGGTDTQYF | TGTGCCAGCAGCAAGTCACCAGGGGGCACAGATACGCAGTATTTT
NA | TRBJ2-3 | many | TRBV28 | CASSNTGIKDTQYF | TGTGCCAGCAGTAACACAGGGATAAAAGATACGCAGTATTTT
TRBD2 | TRBJ2-7 | many | TRBV20-1 | CSAFPGTSGSYEQYF | TGCAGTGCTTTTCCAGGGACTAGCGGGAGTTACGAGCAGTACTTC
TRBD2 | TRBJ2-1 | many | TRBV20-1 | CSALTSVGYNEQFF | TGCAGTGCTCTGACTAGCGTGGGATACAATGAGCAGTTCTTC
NA | TRBJ2-1 | NA | TRBV20-1 | CSASMGVRKNEQFF | TGCAGTGCTAGTATGGGCGTTAGGAAGAATGAGCAGTTCTTC
TRBD2 | TRBJ2-7 | NA | TRBV9 | CASSVGLAGENYEQYF | TGTGCCAGCAGCGTAGGGCTAGCGGGAGAGAATTACGAGCAGTACTTC
TRBD1 | TRBJ2-3 | few | TRBV29-1 | CSVSGQGQDTQYF | TGCAGCGTTTCGGGACAGGGTCAAGATACGCAGTATTTT
NA | TRBJ2-7 | NA | TRBV20-1 | CSARDHGGVSLEQYF | TGCAGTGCTAGAGATCACGGGGGTGTCTCTCTCGAGCAGTACTTC
NA | TRBJ1-4 | NA | TRBV5-5 | CASRKGRATNEKLFF | TGTGCCAGCAGAAAGGGACGCGCAACTAATGAAAAACTGTTTTTT
NA | TRBJ2-2 | NA | TRBV7-2 | CASSLSKWESNTGELFF | TGTGCCAGCAGCTTATCAAAGTGGGAATCGAACACCGGGGAGCTGTTTTTT
NA | TRBJ2-3 | many | TRBV30 | CAWSVSPGADTQYF | TGTGCCTGGAGTGTAAGCCCGGGGGCAGATACGCAGTATTTT
TRBD1 | TRBJ2-5 | many | TRBV28 | CASSFEAGTGVKETQYF | TGTGCCAGCAGTTTTGAGGCCGGGACAGGGGTGAAAGAGACCCAGTACTTC
TRBD2 | TRBJ2-5 | NA | TRBV10-2 | CASVNGGTETQYF | TGCGCCAGCGTCAACGGGGGGACGGAGACCCAGTACTTC
NA | TRBJ2-7 | many | TRBV7-9 | CASSPSLGLYEQYF | TGTGCCAGCAGCCCGTCGCTAGGCTTATACGAGCAGTACTTC
NA | TRBJ2-1 | few | TRBV6-4 | CASSDSIGAYNEQFF | TGTGCCAGCAGTGACTCGATCGGGGCTTACAATGAGCAGTTCTTC
TRBD2 | TRBJ2-7 | many | TRBV7-8 | CASSLASASGYYEQYF | TGTGCCAGCAGCTTAGCGTCGGCTAGCGGTTACTACGAGCAGTACTTC
TRBD2 | TRBJ2-3 | many | TRBV5-1 | CASSLGSRTSGRDTDTQYF | TGCGCCAGCAGCTTGGGTAGCCGCACTAGCGGGAGGGACACAGATACGCAGTATTTT
NA | TRBJ2-3 | NA | TRBV9 | CASSVEGSGTDTQYF | TGTGCCAGCAGCGTAGAGGGTAGCGGTACAGATACGCAGTATTTT
NA | TRBJ2-3 | many | TRBV7-2 | CASSQAGNTQYF | TGTGCCAGCAGCCAAGCCGGGAATACGCAGTATTTT
TRBD1 | TRBJ2-1 | NA | TRBV28 | CASRTGIYNEQFF | TGTGCCAGCAGGACAGGGATTTACAATGAGCAGTTCTTC
NA | TRBJ2-7 | many | TRBV28 | CASRIDSSYEQYF | TGTGCCAGCAGAATAGACAGCTCCTACGAGCAGTACTTC
NA | TRBJ1-4 | few | TRBV7-9 | CASSSLARGRGNEKLFF | TGTGCCAGCAGCTCCTTAGCCAGAGGTCGGGGTAATGAAAAACTGTTTTTT
TRBD2 | TRBJ2-7 | many | TRBV18 | CASSPPGGRALHEQYF | TGTGCCAGCTCACCACCTGGCGGGAGGGCCTTACACGAGCAGTACTTC
NA | TRBJ1-2 | many | TRBV10-3 | CAISESLDSYGYTF | TGTGCCATCAGTGAGTCGCTAGACTCTTATGGCTACACCTTC
NA | TRBJ1-2 | many | TRBV2 | CASRETGAVAGYTF | TGTGCCAGCAGGGAGACAGGAGCGGTCGCTGGCTACACCTTC
NA | TRBJ1-2 | few | TRBV29-1 | CSVDPLRGYTF | TGCAGCGTTGATCCCCTTCGAGGCTACACCTTC
NA | TRBJ2-5 | many | TRBV12-3/TRBV12-4 | CASLPNGGGETQYF | TGTGCCAGCCTGCCGAACGGGGGAGGAGAGACCCAGTACTTC
NA | TRBJ2-7 | few | TRBV20-1 | CSAREGLLGYEQYF | TGCAGTGCTAGGGAGGGCCTTTTGGGCTACGAGCAGTACTTC